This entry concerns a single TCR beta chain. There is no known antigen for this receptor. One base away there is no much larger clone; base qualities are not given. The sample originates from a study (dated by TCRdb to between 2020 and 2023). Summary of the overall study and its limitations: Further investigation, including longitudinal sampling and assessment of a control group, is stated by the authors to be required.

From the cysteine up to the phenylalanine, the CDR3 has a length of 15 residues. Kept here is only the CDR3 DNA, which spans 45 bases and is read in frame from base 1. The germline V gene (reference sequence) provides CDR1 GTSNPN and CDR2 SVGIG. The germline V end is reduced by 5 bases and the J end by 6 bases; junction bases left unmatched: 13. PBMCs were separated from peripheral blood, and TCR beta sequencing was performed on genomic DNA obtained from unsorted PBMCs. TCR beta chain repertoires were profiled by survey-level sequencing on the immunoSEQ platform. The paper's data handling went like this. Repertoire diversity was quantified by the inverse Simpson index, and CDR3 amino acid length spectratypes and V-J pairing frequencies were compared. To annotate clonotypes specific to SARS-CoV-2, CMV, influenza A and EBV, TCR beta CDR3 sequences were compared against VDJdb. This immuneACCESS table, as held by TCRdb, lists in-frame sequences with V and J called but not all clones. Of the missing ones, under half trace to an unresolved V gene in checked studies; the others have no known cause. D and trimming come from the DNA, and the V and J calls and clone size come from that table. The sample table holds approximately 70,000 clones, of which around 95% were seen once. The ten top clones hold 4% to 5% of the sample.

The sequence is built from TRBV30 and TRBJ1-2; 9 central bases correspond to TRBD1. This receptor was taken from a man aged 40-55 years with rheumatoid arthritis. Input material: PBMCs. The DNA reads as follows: TGTGCCTGGGGGCCCTGGACAGGGGTTGGGGATGGCTACACCTTC. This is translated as CAWGPWTGVGDGYTF.